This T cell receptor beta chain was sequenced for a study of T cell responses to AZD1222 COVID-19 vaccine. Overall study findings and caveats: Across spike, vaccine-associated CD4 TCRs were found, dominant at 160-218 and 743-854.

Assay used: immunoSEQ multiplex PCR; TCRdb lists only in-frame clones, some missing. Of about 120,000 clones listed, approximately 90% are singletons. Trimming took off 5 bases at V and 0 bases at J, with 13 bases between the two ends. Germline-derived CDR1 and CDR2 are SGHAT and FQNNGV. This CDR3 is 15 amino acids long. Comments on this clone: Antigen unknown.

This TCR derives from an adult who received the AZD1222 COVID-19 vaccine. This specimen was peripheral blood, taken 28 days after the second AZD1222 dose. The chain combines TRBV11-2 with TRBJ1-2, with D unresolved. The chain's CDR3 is CASSPSRGANYGYTF. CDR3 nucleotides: TGTGCCAGCAGCCCTAGTCGTGGAGCTAACTATGGCTACACCTTC.